Below are 2 T cell receptor beta chains sequenced from a single sample in a study of shared clonotypes between healthy human individuals. Sequencing used immunoSEQ multiplex PCR; TCRdb keeps in-frame clones, though not all of them. The sample lists 2 million or so clones; about 94% were seen once. CD45RO negativity and positive selection for CCR7 defined naive CD8 cells, a population that excluded terminally differentiated effector memory CD45RA+ cells. Sequencing was performed on naive CD8+ T cells sorted from blood. Receptors originate from a man between 18 and 29 years old in good health.

V gene TRBV11-2 combines with J gene TRBJ2-1; D not resolved. Trimming shortened V by 1 base and J by 0 bases, and 13 bases separated the two germline ends. Germline V gene data show CDR1 as SGHAT and CDR2 as FQNNGV. The CDR3 spans 17 residues. This chain's CDR3 is CASSLVRFKGSYNEQFF. CDR3 sequence (DNA): TGTGCCAGCAGCTTAGTTCGATTCAAGGGCTCCTACAATGAGCAGTTCTTC. The full variable domain, rest sourced from reference TRBV11-2 and TRBJ2-1, is EAGVAQSPRYKIIEKRQSVAFWCNPISGHATLYWYQQILGQGPKLLIQFQNNGVVDDSQLPKDRFSAERLKGVDSTLKIQPAKLEDSAVYLCASSLVRFKGSYNEQFFGPGTRLTVL.

The chain links TRBV19 to TRBJ1-5; D remains ambiguous. The CDR3 sequence is 18 residues long. Germline assignment: CDR1 LNHDA and CDR2 SQIVND (reference sequence). The ends were cut back, 3 bases at V and 0 bases at J, with 18 bases in the middle. The CDR3 here is CASSMDLETPYSNQPQHF. As DNA, the CDR3 is TGTGCCAGTAGTATGGACCTCGAGACACCTTATAGCAATCAGCCCCAGCATTTT.